Detailed here is one T cell receptor (beta chain). This sample is part of a study of blood T cell repertoires in COVID-19. Original methodology: The assay estimated nucleated cells by amplifying reference gene primers. The assay was immunoSEQ multiplex PCR, and TCRdb's table has in-frame clones only and misses some. V and J calls and clone size are as listed in that table; D and trimming were resolved from the DNA. The sample yields roughly 160,000 clones, 83% seen once. J lost 1 base, V lost 5 bases, and 5 bases had no gene match. Germline CDR1 MNHEY, CDR2 SVGEGT. The CDR3 spans 15 residues. J is TRBJ1-5 and V is TRBV6-2 or TRBV6-3, with TRBD1 matching 7 bases. The sample was peripheral blood. The TCR originated in a woman at least 80 years old with acute or convalescent COVID-19. The DNA for the CDR3 is TGTGCCAGCAGTGTAACGGGACAGAGCAATCAGCCCCAGCATTTT. It specifies CASSVTGQSNQPQHF.